One sample yielded the 3 T cell receptor beta chains listed below, sequenced in a study of beta chain features in type 1 diabetes. Of the isolated RNA, all was reverse transcribed, and so the sequenced material was expressed TCRB transcripts. This table comes from immunoSEQ multiplex PCR, and its TCRdb copy is limited to in-frame clones, with some not included. This sample has some 150,000 clones, with about 10% found just once. Source material: naive CD4+ T cells from blood. The receptors originated from a man aged 18 to 29 in good health.

The chain has TRBV7-2 and TRBJ2-5; D is perhaps TRBD1 (6 bases). Trimming removed 5 bases from V and 4 bases from J, with 14 bases in between. Germline V gene data show CDR1 as SGHTA and CDR2 as FQGNSA. This CDR3 is 14 amino acids long. The CDR3 coding sequence is TGTGCCAGCAGCCCACAGGGTCCCCGAGAGACCCAGTACTTC. This encodes CASSPQGPRETQYF.

This clone has just a few counts. This chain links TRBV19 with TRBJ1-5; 7 bases agree with TRBD1. From germline, CDR1 is LNHDA and CDR2 SQIVND (reference sequence). V gave up 7 bases and J gave up 3 bases; unmatched junction bases: 12. The CDR3 covers 16 residues. The CDR3 spells CASTLNRGRNNQPQHF. In nucleotides, the CDR3 is TGTGCCAGTACCTTAAACAGGGGACGTAACAATCAGCCCCAGCATTTT.

There are a few counts of this clone. The rearrangement links TRBV5-1 to TRBJ2-2; no firm D call. The V gene lost 5 bases and the J gene lost 2 bases, with 10 bases spanning the gap. The V gene's germline CDR1 is SGHRS and CDR2 YFSETQ. This CDR3 contains 14 residues. The CDR3 is CASSRRFNTGELFF. The CDR3 DNA sequence: TGCGCCAGCAGTCGGCGGTTCAACACCGGGGAGCTGTTTTTT.